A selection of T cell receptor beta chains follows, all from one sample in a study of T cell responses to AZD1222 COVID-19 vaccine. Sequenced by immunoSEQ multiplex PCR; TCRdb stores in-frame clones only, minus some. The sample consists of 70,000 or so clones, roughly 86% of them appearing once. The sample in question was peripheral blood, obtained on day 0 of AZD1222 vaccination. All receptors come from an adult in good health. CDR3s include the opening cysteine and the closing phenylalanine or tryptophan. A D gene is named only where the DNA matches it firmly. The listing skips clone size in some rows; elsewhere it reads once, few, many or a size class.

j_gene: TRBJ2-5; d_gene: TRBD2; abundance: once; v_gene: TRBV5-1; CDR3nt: TGCGCCAGCAGCCTCTTGACGGGAGGACGGCGAGAGACCCAGTACTTC; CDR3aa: CASSLLTGGRRETQYF
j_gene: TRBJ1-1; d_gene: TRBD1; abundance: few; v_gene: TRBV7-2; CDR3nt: TGTGCCAGCAGCCCGCAGGGGGCCACCACTGAAGCTTTCTTT; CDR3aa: CASSPQGATTEAFF
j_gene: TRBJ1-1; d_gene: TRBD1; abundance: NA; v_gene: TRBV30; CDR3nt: TGTGCCTGGAAGGACAGGGCCGCCACTGAAGCTTTCTTT; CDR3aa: CAWKDRAATEAFF
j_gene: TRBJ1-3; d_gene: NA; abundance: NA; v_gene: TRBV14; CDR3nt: TGTGCCAGCAGCCAAAACAATGGAAACACCATATATTTT; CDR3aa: CASSQNNGNTIYF
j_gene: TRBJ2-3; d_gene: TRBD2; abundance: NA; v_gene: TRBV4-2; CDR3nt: TGTGCCAGCAGCCTAACAATGTCAGCGGGAGCCACAGATACGCAGTATTTT; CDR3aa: CASSLTMSAGATDTQYF
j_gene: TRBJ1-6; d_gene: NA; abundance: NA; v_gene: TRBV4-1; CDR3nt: TGCGCCAGCAGCCAAGAGGGGTCCAGCTCCTATAATTCACCCCTCCACTTT; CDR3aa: CASSQEGSSSYNSPLHF
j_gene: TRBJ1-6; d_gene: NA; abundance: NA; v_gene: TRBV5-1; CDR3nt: TGCGCCAGCAGCTTGGACAGCCACTATAATTCACCCCTCCACTTT; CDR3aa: CASSLDSHYNSPLHF
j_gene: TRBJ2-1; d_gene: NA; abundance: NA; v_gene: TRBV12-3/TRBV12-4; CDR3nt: TGTGCCAGCAGTTTAGTGAGTGAGCAGTTCTTC; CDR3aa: CASSLVSEQFF
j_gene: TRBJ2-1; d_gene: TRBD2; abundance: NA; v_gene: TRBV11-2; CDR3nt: TGTGCCAGCACCCGGACTAGCGAGAAGTACAATGAGCAGTTCTTC; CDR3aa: CASTRTSEKYNEQFF
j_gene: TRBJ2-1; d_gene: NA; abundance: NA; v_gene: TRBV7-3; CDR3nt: TGTGCCAGCAGTCTGGGACCAAGGAGCTCCTACAATGAGCAGTTCTTC; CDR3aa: CASSLGPRSSYNEQFF
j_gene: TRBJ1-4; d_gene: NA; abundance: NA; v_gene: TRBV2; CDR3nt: TGTGCCAGCAGTGATCCGGGAGACAAAAATGAAAAACTGTTTTTT; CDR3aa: CASSDPGDKNEKLFF
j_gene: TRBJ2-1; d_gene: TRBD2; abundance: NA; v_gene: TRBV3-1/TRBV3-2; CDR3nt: TGTGCCAGCAGCATCACTAGCGGGGGCTCCTACAATGAGCAGTTCTTC; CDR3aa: CASSITSGGSYNEQFF
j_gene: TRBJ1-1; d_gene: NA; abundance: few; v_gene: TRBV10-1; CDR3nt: TGCGCCAGCAGTGAGGACCGATATGCTGAAGCTTTCTTT; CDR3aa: CASSEDRYAEAFF
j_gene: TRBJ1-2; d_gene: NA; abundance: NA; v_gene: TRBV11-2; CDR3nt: TGTGCCAGCAGCTTAGAGGGGCGCGGCTACACCTTC; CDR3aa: CASSLEGRGYTF
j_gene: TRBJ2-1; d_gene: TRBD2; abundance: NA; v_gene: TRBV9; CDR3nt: TGTGCCAGCAGCCCAGGGACTAGTTTGAGGAATGAGCAGTTCTTC; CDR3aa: CASSPGTSLRNEQFF
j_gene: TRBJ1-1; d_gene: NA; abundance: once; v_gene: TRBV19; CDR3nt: TGTGCCAGTAGCATTGACAGGTTTGAAGCTTTCTTT; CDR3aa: CASSIDRFEAFF
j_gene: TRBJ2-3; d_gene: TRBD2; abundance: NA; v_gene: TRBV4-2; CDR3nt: TGTGCCAGCAGCCAAGCACTAGCGGGAGCTGATACGCAGTATTTT; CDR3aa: CASSQALAGADTQYF
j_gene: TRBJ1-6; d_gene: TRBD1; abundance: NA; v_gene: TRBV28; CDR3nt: TGTGCCAGCGACAGGGGGTATTCACCCCTCCACTTT; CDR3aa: CASDRGYSPLHF
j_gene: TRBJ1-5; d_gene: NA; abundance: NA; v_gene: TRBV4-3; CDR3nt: TGCGCCAGCAGCCAAGGGTCTGGAGGGGTTCAGCCCCAGCATTTT; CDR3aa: CASSQGSGGVQPQHF
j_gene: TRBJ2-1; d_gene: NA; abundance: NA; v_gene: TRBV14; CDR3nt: TGTGCCAGCAGCCCAGCCCCGGGGCGGCAGAGCTACAATGAGCAGTTCTTC; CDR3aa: CASSPAPGRQSYNEQFF